The T cell receptor beta chain under discussion was sequenced for a study of control samples from healthy donors and cancer patients. Assay: immunoSEQ multiplex PCR; the TCRdb copy retains only in-frame clones and omits some. Here the sample spans some 150,000 clones, about nine tenths being singletons. V lost 2 bases and J lost 4, with 8 bases in between. Germline loops: CDR1 KGHSH, CDR2 LQKENI. The CDR3 is 13 amino acids. The clonotype comes from a man aged 25-45 years in good health. The sequenced material came from blood. The chain is built from TRBV18 and TRBJ1-1, with D unclear. Here the CDR3 DNA reads TGTGCCAGCTCACCAGACACAGCCACTGAAGCTTTCTTT. Translated, it gives CASSPDTATEAFF. Supplemented by reference TRBV18 and TRBJ1-1, the full variable domain reads NAGVMQNPRHLVRRRGQEARLRCSPMKGHSHVYWYRQLPEEGLKFMVYLQKENIIDESGMPKERFSAEFPKEGPSILRIQQVVRGDSAAYFCASSPDTATEAFFGQGTRLTVV.